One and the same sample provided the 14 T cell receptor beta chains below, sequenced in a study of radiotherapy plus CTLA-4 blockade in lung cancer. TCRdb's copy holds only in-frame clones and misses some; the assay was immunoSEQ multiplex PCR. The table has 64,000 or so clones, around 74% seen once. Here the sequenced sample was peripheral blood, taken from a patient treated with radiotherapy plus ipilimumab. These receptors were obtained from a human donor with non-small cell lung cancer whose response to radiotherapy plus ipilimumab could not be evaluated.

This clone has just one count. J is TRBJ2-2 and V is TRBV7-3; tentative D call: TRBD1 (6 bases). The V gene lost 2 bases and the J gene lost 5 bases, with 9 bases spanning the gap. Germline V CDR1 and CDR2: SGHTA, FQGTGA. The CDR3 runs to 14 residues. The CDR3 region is CASSLYRETGELFF. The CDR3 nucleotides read TGTGCCAGCAGCTTATACAGGGAGACCGGGGAGCTGTTTTTT.

This CDR3 is CASSQGTGIEAFF. CDR3 sequence (DNA): TGCGCCAGCAGCCAAGGGACAGGGATTGAAGCTTTCTTT. The rearrangement links TRBV4-1 to TRBJ1-1, with 8 nucleotides matching TRBD1. The V gene's germline CDR1 is MGHRA and CDR2 YSYEKL. V shed 1 base, J shed 7 bases, and the junction held 2 bases outside the gene matches. The CDR3 consists of 13 residues.

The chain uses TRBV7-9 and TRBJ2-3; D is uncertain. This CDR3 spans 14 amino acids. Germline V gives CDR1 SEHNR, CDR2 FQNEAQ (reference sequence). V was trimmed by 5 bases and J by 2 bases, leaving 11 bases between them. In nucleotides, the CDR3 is TGTGCCAGCAGCCCTAGTGGATCCACAGATACGCAGTATTTT. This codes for CASSPSGSTDTQYF.

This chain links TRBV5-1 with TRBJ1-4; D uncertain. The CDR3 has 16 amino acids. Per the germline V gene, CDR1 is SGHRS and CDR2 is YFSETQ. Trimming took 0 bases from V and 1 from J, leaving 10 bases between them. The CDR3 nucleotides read TGCGCCAGCAGCTTGGGGAGCCAGCAAACTAATGAAAAACTGTTTTTT. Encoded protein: CASSLGSQQTNEKLFF.

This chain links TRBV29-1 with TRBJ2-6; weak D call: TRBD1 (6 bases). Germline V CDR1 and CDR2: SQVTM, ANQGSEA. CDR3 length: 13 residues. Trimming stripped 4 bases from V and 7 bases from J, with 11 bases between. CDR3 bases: TGCAGCGTTGGTCCACAGGGAGCCAACGTCCTGACTTTC. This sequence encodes CSVGPQGANVLTF.

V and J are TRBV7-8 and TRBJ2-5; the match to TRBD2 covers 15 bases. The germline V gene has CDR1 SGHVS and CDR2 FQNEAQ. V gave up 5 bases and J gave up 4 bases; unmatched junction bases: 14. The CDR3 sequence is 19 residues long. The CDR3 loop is CASSRRRGLAGGDLETQYF. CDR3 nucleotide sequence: TGTGCCAGCAGCCGGAGGCGCGGACTAGCGGGGGGGGATCTAGAGACCCAGTACTTC.

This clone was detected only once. The CDR3 loop is CAWSRGGGAGEAFF. The CDR3, as DNA: TGTGCCTGGAGTAGGGGTGGGGGCGCGGGTGAAGCTTTCTTT. The rearrangement joins TRBV30 to TRBJ1-1; D may be TRBD1 (6 bases). The CDR3 covers 14 residues. Germline CDR1 reads GTSNPN; CDR2 reads SVGIG (reference sequence). The germline V and J ends were trimmed by 2 bases and 7 bases, with 17 bases remaining between them.

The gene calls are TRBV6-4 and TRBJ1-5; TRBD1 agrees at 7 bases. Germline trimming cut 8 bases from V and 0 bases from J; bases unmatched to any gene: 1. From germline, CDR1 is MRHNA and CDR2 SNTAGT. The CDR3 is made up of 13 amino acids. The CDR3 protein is CASGQDSNQPQHF. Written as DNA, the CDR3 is TGTGCCAGCGGACAGGATAGCAATCAGCCCCAGCATTTT.

The CDR3 coding sequence is TGCGCCAGCAGCTTGTACTCAGGGTCCCAAGAGACCCAGTACTTC. This sequence encodes CASSLYSGSQETQYF. The chain is built from TRBV5-1 and TRBJ2-5; a weak D match, TRBD1 (5 bases). Between the trimmed V and J ends, which lost 1 base and 1 base, there was a span of 11 bases. This CDR3 spans 15 amino acids. In germline, CDR1 is SGHRS, CDR2 YFSETQ.

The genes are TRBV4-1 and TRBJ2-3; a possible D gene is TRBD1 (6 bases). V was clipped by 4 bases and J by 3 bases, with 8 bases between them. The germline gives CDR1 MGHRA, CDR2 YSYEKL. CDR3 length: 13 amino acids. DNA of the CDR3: TGCGCCAGCAGCCGACAGGTAACAGATACGCAGTATTTT. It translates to CASSRQVTDTQYF.

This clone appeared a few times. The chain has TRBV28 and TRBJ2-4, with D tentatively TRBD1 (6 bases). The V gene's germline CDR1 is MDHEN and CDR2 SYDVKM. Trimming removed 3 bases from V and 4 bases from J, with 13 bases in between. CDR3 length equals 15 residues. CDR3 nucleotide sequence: TGTGCCAGCAGTTTGCCAGGGGTGGGTAAAAACATTCAGTACTTC. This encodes CASSLPGVGKNIQYF. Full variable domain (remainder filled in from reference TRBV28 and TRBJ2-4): DVKVTQSSRYLVKRTGEKVFLECVQDMDHENMFWYRQDPGLGLRLIYFSYDVKMKEKGDIPEGYSVSREKKERFSLILESASTNQTSMYLCASSLPGVGKNIQYFGAGTRLSVL.

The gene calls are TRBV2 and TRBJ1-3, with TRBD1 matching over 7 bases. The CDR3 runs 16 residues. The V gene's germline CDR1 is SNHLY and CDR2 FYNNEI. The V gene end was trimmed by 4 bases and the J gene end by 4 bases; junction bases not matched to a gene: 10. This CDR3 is CASSADRVLFGNTIYF. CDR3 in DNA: TGTGCCAGCAGTGCCGACAGGGTGTTGTTCGGAAACACCATATATTTT.

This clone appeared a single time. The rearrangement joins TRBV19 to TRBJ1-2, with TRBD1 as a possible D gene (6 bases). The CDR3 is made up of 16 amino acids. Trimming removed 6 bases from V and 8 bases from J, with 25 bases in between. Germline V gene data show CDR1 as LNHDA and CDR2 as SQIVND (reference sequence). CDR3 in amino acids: CASSRRQGTPTIGYTF. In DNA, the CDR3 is TGTGCCAGTAGCCGACGCCAGGGGACCCCCACTATCGGCTACACCTTC.

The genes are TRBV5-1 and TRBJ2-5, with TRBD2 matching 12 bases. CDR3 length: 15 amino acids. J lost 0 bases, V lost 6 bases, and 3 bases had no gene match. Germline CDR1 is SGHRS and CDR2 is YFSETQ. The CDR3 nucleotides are TGCGCCAGCACCAGACTAGCGGGGGACCAAGAGACCCAGTACTTC. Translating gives CASTRLAGDQETQYF. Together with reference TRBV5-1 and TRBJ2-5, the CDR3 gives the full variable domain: KAGVTQTPRYLIKTRGQQVTLSCSPISGHRSVSWYQQTPGQGLQFLFEYFSETQRNKGNFPGRFSGRQFSNSRSEMNVSTLELGDSALYLCASTRLAGDQETQYFGPGTRLLVL.